Listed here is a single TCR beta chain. Its matching antigen is unknown. Preparation of the TCRbeta library used unique molecular identifiers. Each CDR3 protein gets one entry after TCRdb re-called the PCR reads with MiXCR. The table records hundreds of thousands of distinct CDR3 sequences, roughly a sixth of them present only once. These data are taken from a study of T-cell reconstitution after alpha-beta-depleted transplantation in children. Points from the study as a whole: One year after transplant, T-cell counts and diversity came mostly from newly produced T cells.

Looked up from germline, CDR1 is MNHEY and CDR2 is SMNVEV (reference sequence). CDR3 length: 19 residues. Germline trimming cut 5 bases from V and 0 bases from J; bases unmatched to any gene: 13. The source material was PBMCs, mostly from graft donor cells, sampled 360 days after TCRalphabeta/CD19-depleted stem cell transplant. The receptor was isolated from a male patient between 2 and 9 years old who had a stem cell transplant for acute lymphoblastic leukemia, so the T cells may come from the graft donor. The chain couples TRBV27 to TRBJ2-6; 7 nucleotides match TRBD1. CDR3 bases: TGTGCCAGCAGTACCGCATTTGGGACAGAAGCCTCTGGGGCCAACGTCCTGACTTTC. It specifies CASSTAFGTEASGANVLTF.